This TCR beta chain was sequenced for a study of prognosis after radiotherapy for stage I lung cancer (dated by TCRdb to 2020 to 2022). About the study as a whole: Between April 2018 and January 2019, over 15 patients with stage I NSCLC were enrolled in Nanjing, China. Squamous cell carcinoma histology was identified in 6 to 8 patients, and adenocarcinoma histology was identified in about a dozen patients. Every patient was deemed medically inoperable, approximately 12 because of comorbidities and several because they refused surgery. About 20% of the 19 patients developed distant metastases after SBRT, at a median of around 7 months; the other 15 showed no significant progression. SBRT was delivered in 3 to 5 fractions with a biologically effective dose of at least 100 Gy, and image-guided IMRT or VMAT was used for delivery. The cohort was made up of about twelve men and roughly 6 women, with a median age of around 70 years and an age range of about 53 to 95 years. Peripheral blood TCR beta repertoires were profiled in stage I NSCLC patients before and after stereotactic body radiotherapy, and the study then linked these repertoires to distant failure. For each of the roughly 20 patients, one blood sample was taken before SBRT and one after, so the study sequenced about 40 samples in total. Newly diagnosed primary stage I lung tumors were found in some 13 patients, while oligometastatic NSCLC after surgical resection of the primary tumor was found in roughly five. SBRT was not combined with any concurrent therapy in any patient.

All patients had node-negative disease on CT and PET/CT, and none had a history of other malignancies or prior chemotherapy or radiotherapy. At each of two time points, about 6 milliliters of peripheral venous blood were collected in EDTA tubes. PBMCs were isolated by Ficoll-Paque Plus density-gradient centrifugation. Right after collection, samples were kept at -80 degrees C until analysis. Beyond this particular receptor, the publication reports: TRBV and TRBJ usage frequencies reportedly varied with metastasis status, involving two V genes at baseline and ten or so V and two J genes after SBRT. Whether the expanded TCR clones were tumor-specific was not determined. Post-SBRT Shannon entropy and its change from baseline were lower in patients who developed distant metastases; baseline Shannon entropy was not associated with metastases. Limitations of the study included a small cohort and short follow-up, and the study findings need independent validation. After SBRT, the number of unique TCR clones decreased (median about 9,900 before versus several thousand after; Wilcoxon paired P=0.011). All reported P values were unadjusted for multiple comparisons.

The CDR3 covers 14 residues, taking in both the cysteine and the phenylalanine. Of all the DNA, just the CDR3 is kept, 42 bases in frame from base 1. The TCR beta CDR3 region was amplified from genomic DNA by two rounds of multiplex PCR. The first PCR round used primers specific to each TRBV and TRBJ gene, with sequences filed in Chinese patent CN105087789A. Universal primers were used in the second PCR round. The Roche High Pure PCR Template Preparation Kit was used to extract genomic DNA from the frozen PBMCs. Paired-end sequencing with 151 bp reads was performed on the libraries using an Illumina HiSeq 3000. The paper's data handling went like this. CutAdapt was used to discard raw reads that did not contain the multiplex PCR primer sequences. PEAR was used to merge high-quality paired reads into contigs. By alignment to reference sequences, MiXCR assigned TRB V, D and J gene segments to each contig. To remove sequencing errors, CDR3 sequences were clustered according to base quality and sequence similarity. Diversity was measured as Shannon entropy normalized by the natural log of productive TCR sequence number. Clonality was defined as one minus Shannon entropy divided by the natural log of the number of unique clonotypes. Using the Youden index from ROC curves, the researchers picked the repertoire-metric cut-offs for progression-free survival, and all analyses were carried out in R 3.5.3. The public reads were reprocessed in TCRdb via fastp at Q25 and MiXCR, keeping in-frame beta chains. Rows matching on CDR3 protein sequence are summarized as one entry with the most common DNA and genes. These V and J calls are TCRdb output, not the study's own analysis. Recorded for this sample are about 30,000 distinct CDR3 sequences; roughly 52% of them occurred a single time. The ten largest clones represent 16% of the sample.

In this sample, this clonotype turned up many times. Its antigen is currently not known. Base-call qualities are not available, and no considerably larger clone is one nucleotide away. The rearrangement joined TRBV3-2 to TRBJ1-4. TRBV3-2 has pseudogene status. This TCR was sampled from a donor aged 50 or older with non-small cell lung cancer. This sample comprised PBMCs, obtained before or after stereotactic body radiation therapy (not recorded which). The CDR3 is CASSHEANNEKLFF. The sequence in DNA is TGTGCCAGCAGCCATGAGGCTAATAATGAAAAACTGTTTTTT.